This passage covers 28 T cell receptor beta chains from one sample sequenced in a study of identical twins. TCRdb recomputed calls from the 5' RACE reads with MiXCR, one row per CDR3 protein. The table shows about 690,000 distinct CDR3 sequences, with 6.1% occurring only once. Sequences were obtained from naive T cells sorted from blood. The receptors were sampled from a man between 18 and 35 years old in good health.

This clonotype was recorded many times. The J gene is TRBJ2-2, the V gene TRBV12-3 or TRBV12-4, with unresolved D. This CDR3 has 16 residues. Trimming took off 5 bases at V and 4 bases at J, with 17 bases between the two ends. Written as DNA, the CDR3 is TGTGCCAGCAGTCCTATCTTGGGGATGGGCACCGGGGAGCTGTTTTTT. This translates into CASSPILGMGTGELFF.

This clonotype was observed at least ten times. The CDR3 here is CASSQDSASGSWLFF. The CDR3 DNA reads TGCGCCAGCAGCCAAGATTCTGCTAGCGGGAGTTGGCTGTTTTTT. The chain joins TRBV4-3 to TRBJ2-2; 10 bases line up with TRBD2. The germline V gene has CDR1 LGHNA and CDR2 YSLEER. After removal of 0 bases from V and 13 bases from J, the junction contained 8 bases not matched to a gene. The CDR3 extends over 15 amino acids.

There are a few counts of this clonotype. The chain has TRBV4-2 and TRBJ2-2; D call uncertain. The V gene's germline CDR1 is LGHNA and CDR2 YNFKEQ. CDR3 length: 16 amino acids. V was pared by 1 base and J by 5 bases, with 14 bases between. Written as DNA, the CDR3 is TGTGCCAGCAGCCAAGTCTTGTTACATCAAACCGGGGAGCTGTTTTTT. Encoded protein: CASSQVLLHQTGELFF.

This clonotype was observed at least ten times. CDR3: CASSSIGSPSYNEQFF. The DNA of the CDR3 is TGTGCCAGCAGTTCCATTGGGAGCCCCTCCTACAATGAGCAGTTCTTC. The chain joins TRBV12-3 or TRBV12-4 to TRBJ2-1; D might be TRBD2 (5 bases). The CDR3 sequence is 16 residues long. Deletions cut 4 bases from V and 0 bases from J, with 13 bases between.

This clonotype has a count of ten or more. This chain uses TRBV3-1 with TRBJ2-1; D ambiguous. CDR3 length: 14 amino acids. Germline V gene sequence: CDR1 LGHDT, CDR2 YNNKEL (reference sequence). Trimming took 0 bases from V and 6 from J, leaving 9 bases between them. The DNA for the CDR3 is TGTGCCAGCAGCCAAGAGGGCTACCCCAATGAGCAGTTCTTC. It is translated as CASSQEGYPNEQFF.

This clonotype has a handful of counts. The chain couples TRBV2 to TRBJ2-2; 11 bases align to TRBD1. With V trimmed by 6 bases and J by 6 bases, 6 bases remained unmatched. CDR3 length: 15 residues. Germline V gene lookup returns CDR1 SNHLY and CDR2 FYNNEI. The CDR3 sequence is CASSRDRGAPGELFF. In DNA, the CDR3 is TGTGCCAGCAGCAGGGACAGGGGGGCTCCCGGGGAGCTGTTTTTT.

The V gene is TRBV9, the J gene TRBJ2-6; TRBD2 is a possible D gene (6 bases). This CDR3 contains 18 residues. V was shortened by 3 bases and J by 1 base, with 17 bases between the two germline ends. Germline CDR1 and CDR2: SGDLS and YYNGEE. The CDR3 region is CASSASRDGGSGANVLTF. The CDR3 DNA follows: TGTGCCAGCAGCGCTTCCCGGGACGGGGGATCTGGGGCCAACGTCCTGACTTTC.

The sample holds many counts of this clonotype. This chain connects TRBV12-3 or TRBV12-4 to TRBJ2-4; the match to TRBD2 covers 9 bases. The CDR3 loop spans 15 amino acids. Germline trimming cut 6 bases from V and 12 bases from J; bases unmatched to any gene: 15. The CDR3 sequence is CASSPARAGGGPQYF. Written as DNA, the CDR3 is TGTGCCAGCAGCCCAGCCAGAGCGGGAGGAGGGCCTCAGTACTTC.

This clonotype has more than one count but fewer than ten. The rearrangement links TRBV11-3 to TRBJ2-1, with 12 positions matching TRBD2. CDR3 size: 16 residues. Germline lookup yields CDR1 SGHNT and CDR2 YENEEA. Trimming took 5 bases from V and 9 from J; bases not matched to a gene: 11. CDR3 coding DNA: TGTGCCAGCAGCCCCCCCGGGACTAGCGGGTTGGGTGAGCAGTTCTTC. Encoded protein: CASSPPGTSGLGEQFF.

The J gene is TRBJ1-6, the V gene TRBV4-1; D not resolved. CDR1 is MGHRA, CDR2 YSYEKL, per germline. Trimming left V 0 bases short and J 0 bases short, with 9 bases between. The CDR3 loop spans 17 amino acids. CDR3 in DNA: TGCGCCAGCAGCCAAGAGATTCGAGACTCCTATAATTCACCCCTCCACTTT. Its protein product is CASSQEIRDSYNSPLHF.

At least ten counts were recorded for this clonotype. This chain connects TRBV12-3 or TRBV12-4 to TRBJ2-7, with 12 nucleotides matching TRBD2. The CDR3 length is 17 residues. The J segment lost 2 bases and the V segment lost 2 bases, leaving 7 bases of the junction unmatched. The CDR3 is CASSLPRTSGVPYEQYV. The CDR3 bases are TGTGCCAGCAGTTTACCCCGGACTAGCGGGGTTCCCTACGAGCAGTACGTC.

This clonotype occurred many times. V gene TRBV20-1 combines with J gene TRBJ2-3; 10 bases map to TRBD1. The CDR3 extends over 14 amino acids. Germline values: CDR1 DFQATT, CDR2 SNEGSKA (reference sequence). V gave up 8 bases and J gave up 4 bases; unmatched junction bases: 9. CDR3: CSIIRDRGPDTQYF. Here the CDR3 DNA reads TGCAGTATAATCCGGGACAGGGGCCCAGATACGCAGTATTTT.

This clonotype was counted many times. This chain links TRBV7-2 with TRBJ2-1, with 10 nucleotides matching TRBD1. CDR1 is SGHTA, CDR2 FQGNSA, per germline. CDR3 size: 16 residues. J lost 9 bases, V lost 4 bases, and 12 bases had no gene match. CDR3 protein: CASSYARDRGLGEQFF. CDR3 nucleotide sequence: TGTGCCAGCAGCTACGCACGGGACAGGGGACTTGGTGAGCAGTTCTTC.

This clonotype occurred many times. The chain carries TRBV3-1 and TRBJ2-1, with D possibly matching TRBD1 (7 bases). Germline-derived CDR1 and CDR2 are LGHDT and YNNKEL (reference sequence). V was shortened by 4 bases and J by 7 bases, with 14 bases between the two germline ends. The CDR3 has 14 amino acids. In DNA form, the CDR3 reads TGTGCCAGCAGCCCGAGGACAGGAGGGAATGAGCAGTTCTTC. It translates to CASSPRTGGNEQFF.

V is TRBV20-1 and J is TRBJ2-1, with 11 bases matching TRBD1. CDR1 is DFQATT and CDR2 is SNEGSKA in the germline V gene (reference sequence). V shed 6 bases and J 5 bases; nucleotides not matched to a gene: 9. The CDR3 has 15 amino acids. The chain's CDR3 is CSATPGQGGHNEQFF. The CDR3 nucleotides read TGCAGTGCGACCCCGGGACAGGGGGGCCACAATGAGCAGTTCTTC.

In nucleotides, the CDR3 is TGTGCCAGCTCTCCGGGACAGTATAATTCACCCCTCCACTTT. Protein product: CASSPGQYNSPLHF. The chain uses TRBV18 and TRBJ1-6, with 7 bases fitting TRBD1. V was clipped by 6 bases and J by 4 bases; unmatched bases: 3. The CDR3 extends over 14 amino acids. CDR1 KGHSH and CDR2 LQKENI come from the germline V gene.

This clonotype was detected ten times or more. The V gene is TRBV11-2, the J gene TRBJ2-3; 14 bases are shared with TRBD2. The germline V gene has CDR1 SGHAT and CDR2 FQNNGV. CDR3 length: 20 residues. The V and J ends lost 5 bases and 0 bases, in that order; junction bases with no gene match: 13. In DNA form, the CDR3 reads TGTGCCAGCAGCGACGGACTAGCGGGAGGAAGACTATCTAGCACAGATACGCAGTATTTT. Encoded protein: CASSDGLAGGRLSSTDTQYF.

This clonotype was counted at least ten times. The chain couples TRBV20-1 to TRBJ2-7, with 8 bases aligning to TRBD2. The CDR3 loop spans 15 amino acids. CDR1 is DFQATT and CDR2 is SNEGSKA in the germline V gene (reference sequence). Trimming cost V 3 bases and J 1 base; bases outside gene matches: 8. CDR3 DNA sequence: TGCAGTGCTAGTTTTCCTAGCGGGTTATCCTACGAGCAGTACTTC. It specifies CSASFPSGLSYEQYF.

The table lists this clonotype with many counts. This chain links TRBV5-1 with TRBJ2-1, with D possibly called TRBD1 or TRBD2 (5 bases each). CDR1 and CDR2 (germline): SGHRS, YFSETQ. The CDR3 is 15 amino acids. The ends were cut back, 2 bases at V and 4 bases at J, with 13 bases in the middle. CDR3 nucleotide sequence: TGCGCCAGCAGCTTCGCCGGGACGGGTTACAATGAGCAGTTCTTC. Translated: CASSFAGTGYNEQFF.

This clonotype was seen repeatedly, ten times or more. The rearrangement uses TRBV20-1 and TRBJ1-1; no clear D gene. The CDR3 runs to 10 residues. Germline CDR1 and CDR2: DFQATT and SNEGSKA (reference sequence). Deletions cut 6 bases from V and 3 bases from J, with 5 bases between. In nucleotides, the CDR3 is TGCAGTGCCCCCTACACTGAAGCTTTCTTT. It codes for CSAPYTEAFF.

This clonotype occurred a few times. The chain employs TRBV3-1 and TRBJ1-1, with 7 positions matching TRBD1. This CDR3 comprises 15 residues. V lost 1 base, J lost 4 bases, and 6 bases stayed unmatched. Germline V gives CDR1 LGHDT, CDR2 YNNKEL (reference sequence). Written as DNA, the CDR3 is TGTGCCAGCAGCCAAGGCGCAGGGGGGGTCACTGAAGCTTTCTTT. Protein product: CASSQGAGGVTEAFF.

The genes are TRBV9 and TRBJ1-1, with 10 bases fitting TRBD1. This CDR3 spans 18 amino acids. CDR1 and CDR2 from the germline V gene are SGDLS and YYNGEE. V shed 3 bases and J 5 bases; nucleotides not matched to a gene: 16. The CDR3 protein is CASSAGGGRQGARTEAFF. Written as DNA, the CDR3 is TGTGCCAGCAGCGCCGGAGGGGGAAGACAGGGGGCGCGTACTGAAGCTTTCTTT. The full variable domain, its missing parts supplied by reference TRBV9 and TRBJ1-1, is DSGVTQTPKHLITATGQRVTLRCSPRSGDLSVYWYQQSLDQGLQFLIQYYNGEERAKGNILERFSAQQFPDLHSELNLSSLELGDSALYFCASSAGGGRQGARTEAFFGQGTRLTVV.

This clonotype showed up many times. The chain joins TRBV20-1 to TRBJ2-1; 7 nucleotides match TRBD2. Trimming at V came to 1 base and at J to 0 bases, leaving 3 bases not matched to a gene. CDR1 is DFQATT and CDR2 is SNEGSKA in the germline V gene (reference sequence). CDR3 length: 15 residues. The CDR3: CSARVSGYSYNEQFF. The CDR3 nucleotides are TGCAGTGCTAGAGTTAGCGGGTACTCCTACAATGAGCAGTTCTTC.

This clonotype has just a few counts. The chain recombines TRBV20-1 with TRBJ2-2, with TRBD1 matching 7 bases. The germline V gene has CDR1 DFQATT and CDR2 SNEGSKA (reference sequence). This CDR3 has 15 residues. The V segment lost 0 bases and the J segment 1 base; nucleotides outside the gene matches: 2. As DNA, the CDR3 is TGCAGTGCTAGAGATACAGGGGAGAACACCGGGGAGCTGTTTTTT. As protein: CSARDTGENTGELFF.

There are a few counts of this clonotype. CDR3 loop: CASGRNQETQYF. As DNA, the CDR3 is TGCGCCAGCGGACGGAACCAAGAGACCCAGTACTTC. The rearrangement links TRBV5-1 to TRBJ2-5; D is ambiguous. CDR1 is SGHRS, CDR2 YFSETQ, per germline. The CDR3 contains 12 residues. Trimming removed 7 bases from V and 0 bases from J, with 7 bases in between. Using reference TRBV5-1 and TRBJ2-5 for the parts outside the CDR3, the full variable domain is KAGVTQTPRYLIKTRGQQVTLSCSPISGHRSVSWYQQTPGQGLQFLFEYFSETQRNKGNFPGRFSGRQFSNSRSEMNVSTLELGDSALYLCASGRNQETQYFGPGTRLLVL.

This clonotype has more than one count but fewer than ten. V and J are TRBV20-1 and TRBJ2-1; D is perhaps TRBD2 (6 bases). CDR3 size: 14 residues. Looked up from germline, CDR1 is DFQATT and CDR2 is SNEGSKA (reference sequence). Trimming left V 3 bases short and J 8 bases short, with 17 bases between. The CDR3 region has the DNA TGCAGTGCTAGCGGCGCTAGCGCCCTTCATGAGCAGTTCTTC. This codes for CSASGASALHEQFF.

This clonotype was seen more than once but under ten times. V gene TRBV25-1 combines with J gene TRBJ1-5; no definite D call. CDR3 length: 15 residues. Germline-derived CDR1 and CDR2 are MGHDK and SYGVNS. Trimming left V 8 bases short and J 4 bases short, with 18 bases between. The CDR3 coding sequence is TGTGCCAGCTCCTCCGGCAGTCACGGAAATCAGCCCCAGCATTTT. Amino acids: CASSSGSHGNQPQHF.

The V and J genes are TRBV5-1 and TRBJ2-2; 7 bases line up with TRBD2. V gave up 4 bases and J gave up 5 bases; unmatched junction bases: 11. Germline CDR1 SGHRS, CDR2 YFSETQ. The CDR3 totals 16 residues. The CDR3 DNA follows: TGCGCCAGCAGCCCACCTCGGGACTACTCAACCGGGGAGCTGTTTTTT. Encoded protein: CASSPPRDYSTGELFF.